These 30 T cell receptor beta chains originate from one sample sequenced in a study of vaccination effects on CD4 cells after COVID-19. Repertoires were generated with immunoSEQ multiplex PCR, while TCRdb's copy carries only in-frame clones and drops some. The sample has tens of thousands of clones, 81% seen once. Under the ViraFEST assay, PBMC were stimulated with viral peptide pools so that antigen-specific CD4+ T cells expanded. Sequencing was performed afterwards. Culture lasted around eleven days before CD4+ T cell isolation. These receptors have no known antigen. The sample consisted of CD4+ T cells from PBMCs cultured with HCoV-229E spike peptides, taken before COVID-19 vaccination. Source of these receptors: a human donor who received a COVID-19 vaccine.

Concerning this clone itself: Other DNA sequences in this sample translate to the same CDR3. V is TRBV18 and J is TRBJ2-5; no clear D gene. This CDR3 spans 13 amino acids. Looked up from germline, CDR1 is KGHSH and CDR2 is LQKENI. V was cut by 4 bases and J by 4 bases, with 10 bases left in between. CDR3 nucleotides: TGTGCCAGCTCACTAGGCCTAGGAGAGACCCAGTACTTC. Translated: CASSLGLGETQYF.

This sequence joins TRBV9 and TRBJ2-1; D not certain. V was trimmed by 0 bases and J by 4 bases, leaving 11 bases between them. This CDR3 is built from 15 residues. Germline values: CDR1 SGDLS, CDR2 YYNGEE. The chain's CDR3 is CASSVEGGRYNEQFF. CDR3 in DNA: TGTGCCAGCAGCGTAGAAGGTGGAAGGTACAATGAGCAGTTCTTC. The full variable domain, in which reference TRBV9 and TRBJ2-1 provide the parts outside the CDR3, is DSGVTQTPKHLITATGQRVTLRCSPRSGDLSVYWYQQSLDQGLQFLIQYYNGEERAKGNILERFSAQQFPDLHSELNLSSLELGDSALYFCASSVEGGRYNEQFFGPGTRLTVL.

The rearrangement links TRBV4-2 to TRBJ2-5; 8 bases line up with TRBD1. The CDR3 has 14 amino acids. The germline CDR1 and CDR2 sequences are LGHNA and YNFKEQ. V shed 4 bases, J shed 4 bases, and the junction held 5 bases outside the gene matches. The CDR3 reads CASSRTGGGETQYF. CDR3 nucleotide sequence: TGTGCCAGCAGCCGAACAGGGGGAGGAGAGACCCAGTACTTC.

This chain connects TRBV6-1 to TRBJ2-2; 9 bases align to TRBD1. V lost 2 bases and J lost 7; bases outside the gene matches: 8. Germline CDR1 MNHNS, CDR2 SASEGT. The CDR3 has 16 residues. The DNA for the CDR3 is TGTGCCAGCAGTGAAAGGAGGGACAGGGCGGGCGGGGAGCTGTTTTTT. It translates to CASSERRDRAGGELFF.

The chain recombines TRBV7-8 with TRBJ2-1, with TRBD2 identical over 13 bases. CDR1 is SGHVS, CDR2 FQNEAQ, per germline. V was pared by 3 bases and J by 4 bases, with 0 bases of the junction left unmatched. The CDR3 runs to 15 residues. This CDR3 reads CASSLGLAGYNEQFF. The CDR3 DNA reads TGTGCCAGCAGCTTGGGACTAGCGGGGTACAATGAGCAGTTCTTC.

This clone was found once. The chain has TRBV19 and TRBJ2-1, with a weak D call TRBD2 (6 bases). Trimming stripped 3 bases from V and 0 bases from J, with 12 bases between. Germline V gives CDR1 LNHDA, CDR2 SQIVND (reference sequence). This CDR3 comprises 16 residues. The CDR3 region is CASSIPGGSSYNEQFF. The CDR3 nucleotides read TGTGCCAGTAGTATCCCCGGGGGTAGCTCCTACAATGAGCAGTTCTTC.

The CDR3 nucleotides are TGTGCCAGCGGCCCTCATAGCAATCAGCCCCAGCATTTT. Protein product: CASGPHSNQPQHF. This chain connects TRBV28 to TRBJ1-5; D call uncertain. CDR1 MDHEN and CDR2 SYDVKM come from the germline V gene. The V and J ends lost 8 bases and 0 bases respectively, with 8 bases between them. This CDR3 has 13 residues.

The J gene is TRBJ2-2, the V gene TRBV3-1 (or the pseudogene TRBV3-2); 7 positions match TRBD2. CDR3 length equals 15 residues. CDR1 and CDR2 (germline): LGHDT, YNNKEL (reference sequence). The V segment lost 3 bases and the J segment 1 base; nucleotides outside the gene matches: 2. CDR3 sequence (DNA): TGTGCCAGCAGCCAGGGGAGGGGGAACACCGGGGAGCTGTTTTTT. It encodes CASSQGRGNTGELFF.

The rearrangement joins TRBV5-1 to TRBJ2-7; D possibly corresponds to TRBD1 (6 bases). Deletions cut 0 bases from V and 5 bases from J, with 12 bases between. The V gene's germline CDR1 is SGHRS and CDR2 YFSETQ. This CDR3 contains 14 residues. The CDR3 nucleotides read TGCGCCAGCAGCTTGGGGGCAGGGGACGACGAGCAGTACGTC. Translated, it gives CASSLGAGDDEQYV.

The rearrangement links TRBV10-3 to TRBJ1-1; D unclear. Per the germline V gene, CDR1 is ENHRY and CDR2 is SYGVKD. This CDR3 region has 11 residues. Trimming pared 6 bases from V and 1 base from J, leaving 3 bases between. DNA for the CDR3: TGTGCCATCAGGGAGAACACTGAAGCTTTCTTT. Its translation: CAIRENTEAFF.

The CDR3 region has the DNA TGTGCCAGCTCACCTACCGCGGGGACTTCACCCCTCCACTTT. Its protein is CASSPTAGTSPLHF. The chain combines TRBV18 with TRBJ1-6, with D maybe TRBD1 (5 bases). Germline V gene sequence: CDR1 KGHSH, CDR2 LQKENI. The CDR3 sequence is 14 residues long. V lost 3 bases, J lost 9 bases, and 12 bases lay in between.

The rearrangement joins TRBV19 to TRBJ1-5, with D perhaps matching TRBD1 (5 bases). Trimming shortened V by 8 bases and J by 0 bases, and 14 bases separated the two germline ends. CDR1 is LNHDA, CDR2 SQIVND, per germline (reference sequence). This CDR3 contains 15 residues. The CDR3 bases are TGTGCCAGTCGGGGCCTCCCTAATAGCAATCAGCCCCAGCATTTT. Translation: CASRGLPNSNQPQHF.

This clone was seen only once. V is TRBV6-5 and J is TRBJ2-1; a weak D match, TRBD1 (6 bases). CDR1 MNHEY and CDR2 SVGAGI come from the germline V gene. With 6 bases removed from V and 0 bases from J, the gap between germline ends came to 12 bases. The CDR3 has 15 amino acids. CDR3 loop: CASRNTGPSYNEQFF. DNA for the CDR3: TGTGCCAGCAGGAACACAGGGCCCTCCTACAATGAGCAGTTCTTC.

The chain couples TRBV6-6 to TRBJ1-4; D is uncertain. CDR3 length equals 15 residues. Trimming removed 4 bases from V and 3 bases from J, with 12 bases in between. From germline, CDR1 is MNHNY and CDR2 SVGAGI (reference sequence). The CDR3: CASSSRSEANEKLFF. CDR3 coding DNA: TGTGCCAGCAGTTCAAGATCGGAAGCTAATGAAAAACTGTTTTTT.

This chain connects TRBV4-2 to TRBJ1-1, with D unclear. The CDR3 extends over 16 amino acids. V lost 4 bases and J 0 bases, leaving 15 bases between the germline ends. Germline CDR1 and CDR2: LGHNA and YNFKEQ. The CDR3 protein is CASSPLRGEVNTEAFF. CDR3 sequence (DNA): TGTGCCAGCAGCCCCTTGCGCGGAGAAGTGAACACTGAAGCTTTCTTT.

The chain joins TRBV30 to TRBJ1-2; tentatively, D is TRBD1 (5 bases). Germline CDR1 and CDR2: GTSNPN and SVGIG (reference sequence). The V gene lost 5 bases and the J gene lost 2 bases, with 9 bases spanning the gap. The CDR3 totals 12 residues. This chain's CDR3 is CAWQGNNYGYTF. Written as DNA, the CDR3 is TGTGCCTGGCAGGGTAACAACTATGGCTACACCTTC.

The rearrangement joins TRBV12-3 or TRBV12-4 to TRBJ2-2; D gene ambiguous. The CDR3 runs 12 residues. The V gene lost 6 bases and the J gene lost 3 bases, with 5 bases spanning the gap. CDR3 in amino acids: CASSRDTGELFF. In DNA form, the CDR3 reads TGTGCCAGCAGCCGGGACACCGGGGAGCTGTTTTTT.

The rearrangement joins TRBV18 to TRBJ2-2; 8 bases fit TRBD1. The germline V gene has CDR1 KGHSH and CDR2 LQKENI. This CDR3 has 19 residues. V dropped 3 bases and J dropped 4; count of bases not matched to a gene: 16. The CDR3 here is CASSPGQGLRTVGTGELFF. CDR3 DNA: TGTGCCAGCTCACCCGGACAGGGACTCAGAACGGTCGGCACCGGGGAGCTGTTTTTT.

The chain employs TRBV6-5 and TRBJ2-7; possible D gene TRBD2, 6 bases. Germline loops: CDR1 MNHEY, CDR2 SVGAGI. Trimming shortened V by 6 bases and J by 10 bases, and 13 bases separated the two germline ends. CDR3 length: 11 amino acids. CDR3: CASRTGSLQYV. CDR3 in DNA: TGTGCCAGCAGAACCGGGAGCTTACAGTACGTC.

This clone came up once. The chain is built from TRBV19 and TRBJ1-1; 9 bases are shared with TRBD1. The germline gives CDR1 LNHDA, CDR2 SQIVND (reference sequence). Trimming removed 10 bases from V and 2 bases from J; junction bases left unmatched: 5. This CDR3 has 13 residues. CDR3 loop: CATMDRGNTEAFF. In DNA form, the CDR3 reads TGTGCCACCATGGACAGGGGTAACACTGAAGCTTTCTTT. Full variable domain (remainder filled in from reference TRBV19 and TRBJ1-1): DGGITQSPKYLFRKEGQNVTLSCEQNLNHDAMYWYRQDPGQGLRLIYYSQIVNDFQKGDIAEGYSVSREKKESFPLTVTSAQKNPTAFYLCATMDRGNTEAFFGQGTRLTVV.

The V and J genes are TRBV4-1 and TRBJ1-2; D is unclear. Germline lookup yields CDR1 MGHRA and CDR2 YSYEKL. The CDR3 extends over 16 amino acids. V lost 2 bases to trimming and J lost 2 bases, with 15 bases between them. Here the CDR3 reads CASSQLKVQKNYGYTF. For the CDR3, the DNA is TGCGCCAGCAGCCAACTCAAAGTACAGAAGAACTATGGCTACACCTTC.

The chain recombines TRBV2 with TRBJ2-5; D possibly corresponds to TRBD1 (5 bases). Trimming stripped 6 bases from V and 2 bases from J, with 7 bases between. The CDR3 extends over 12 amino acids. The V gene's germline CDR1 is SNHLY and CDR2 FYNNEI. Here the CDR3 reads CASRRGQETQYF. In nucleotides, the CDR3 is TGTGCCAGCAGAAGGGGTCAAGAGACCCAGTACTTC.

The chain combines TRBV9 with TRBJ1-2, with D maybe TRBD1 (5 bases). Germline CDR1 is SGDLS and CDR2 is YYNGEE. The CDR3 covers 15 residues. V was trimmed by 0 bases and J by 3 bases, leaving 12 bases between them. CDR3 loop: CASSVASTRDYGYTF. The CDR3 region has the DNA TGTGCCAGCAGCGTAGCTTCGACCAGGGACTATGGCTACACCTTC.

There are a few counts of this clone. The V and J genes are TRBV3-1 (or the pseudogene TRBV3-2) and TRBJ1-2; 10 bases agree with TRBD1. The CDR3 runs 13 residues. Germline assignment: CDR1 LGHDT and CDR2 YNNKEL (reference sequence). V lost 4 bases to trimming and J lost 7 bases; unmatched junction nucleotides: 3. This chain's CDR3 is CASSRRQGAGYTF. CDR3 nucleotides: TGTGCCAGCAGCCGAAGACAGGGGGCTGGCTACACCTTC.

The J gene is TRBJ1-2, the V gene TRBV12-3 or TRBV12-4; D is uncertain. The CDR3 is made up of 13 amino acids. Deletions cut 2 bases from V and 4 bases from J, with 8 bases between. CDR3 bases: TGTGCCAGCAGTTTATTCGCTAGCTATGGCTACACCTTC. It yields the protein CASSLFASYGYTF.

CDR3 nucleotides: TGCGCCAGCAGAGACGGGACAGTCTCTGGAAACACCATATATTTT. Protein: CASRDGTVSGNTIYF. The rearrangement uses TRBV5-1 and TRBJ1-3; 7 bases agree with TRBD1. The trim removed 5 bases at V and 0 bases at J, leaving 5 bases unmatched. This CDR3 is 15 amino acids long. Germline V lookup: CDR1 SGHRS, CDR2 YFSETQ. The full variable domain, completed using reference TRBV5-1 and TRBJ1-3, is KAGVTQTPRYLIKTRGQQVTLSCSPISGHRSVSWYQQTPGQGLQFLFEYFSETQRNKGNFPGRFSGRQFSNSRSEMNVSTLELGDSALYLCASRDGTVSGNTIYFGEGSWLTVV.

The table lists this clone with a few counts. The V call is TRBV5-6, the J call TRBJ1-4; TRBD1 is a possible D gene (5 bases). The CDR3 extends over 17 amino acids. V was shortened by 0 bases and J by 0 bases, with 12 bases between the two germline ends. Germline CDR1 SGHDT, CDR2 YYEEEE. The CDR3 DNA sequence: TGTGCCAGCAGCTTGGTGGGGGTTCCCGCAACTAATGAAAAACTGTTTTTT. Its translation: CASSLVGVPATNEKLFF.

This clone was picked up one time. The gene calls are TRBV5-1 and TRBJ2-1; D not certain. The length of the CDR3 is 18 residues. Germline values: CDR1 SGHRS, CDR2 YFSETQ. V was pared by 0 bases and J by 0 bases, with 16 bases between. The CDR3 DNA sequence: TGCGCCAGCAGCTTGGGTGCCATACGCTTGGGCTCCTACAATGAGCAGTTCTTC. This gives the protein CASSLGAIRLGSYNEQFF.

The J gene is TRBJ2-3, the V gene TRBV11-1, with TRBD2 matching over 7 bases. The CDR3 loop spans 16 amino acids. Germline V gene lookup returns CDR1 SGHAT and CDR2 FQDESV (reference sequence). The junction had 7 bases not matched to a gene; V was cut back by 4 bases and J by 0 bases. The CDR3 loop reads CASSSHASGSTDTQYF. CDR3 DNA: TGTGCCAGCAGCTCCCACGCTAGCGGAAGCACAGATACGCAGTATTTT.

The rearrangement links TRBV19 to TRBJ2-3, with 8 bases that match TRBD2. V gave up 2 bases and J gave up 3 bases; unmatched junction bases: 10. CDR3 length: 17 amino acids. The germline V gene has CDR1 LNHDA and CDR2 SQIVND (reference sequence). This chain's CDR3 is CASSITGGLIETDTQYF. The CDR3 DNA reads TGTGCCAGTAGTATAACGGGGGGGCTGATCGAGACAGATACGCAGTATTTT.